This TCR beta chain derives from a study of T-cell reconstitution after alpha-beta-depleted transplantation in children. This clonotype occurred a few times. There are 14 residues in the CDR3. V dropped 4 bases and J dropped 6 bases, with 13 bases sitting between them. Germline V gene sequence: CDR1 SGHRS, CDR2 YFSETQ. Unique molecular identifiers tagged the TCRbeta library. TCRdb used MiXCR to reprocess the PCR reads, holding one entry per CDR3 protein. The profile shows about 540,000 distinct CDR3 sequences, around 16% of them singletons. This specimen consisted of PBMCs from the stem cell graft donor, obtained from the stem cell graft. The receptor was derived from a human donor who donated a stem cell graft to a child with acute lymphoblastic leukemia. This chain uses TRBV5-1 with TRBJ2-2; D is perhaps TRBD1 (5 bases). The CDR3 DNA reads TGCGCCAGCAGCCCCGTGGACAAGGCCGGGGAGCTGTTTTTT. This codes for CASSPVDKAGELFF.